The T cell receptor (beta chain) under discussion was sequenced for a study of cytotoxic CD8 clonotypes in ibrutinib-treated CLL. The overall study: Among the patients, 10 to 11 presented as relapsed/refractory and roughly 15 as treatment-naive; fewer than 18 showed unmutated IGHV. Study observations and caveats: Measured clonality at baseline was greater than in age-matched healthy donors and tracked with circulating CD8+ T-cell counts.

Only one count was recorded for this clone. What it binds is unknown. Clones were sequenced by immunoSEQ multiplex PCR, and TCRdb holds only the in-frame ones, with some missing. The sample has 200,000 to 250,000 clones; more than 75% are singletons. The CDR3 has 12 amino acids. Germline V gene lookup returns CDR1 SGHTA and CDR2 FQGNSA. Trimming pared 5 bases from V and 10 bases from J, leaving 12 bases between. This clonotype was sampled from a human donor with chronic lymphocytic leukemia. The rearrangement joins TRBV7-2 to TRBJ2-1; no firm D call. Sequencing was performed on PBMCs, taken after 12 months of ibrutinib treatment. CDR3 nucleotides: TGTGCCAGCAGCAACCTAGGGTGGGAGCAGTTCTTC. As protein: CASSNLGWEQFF.